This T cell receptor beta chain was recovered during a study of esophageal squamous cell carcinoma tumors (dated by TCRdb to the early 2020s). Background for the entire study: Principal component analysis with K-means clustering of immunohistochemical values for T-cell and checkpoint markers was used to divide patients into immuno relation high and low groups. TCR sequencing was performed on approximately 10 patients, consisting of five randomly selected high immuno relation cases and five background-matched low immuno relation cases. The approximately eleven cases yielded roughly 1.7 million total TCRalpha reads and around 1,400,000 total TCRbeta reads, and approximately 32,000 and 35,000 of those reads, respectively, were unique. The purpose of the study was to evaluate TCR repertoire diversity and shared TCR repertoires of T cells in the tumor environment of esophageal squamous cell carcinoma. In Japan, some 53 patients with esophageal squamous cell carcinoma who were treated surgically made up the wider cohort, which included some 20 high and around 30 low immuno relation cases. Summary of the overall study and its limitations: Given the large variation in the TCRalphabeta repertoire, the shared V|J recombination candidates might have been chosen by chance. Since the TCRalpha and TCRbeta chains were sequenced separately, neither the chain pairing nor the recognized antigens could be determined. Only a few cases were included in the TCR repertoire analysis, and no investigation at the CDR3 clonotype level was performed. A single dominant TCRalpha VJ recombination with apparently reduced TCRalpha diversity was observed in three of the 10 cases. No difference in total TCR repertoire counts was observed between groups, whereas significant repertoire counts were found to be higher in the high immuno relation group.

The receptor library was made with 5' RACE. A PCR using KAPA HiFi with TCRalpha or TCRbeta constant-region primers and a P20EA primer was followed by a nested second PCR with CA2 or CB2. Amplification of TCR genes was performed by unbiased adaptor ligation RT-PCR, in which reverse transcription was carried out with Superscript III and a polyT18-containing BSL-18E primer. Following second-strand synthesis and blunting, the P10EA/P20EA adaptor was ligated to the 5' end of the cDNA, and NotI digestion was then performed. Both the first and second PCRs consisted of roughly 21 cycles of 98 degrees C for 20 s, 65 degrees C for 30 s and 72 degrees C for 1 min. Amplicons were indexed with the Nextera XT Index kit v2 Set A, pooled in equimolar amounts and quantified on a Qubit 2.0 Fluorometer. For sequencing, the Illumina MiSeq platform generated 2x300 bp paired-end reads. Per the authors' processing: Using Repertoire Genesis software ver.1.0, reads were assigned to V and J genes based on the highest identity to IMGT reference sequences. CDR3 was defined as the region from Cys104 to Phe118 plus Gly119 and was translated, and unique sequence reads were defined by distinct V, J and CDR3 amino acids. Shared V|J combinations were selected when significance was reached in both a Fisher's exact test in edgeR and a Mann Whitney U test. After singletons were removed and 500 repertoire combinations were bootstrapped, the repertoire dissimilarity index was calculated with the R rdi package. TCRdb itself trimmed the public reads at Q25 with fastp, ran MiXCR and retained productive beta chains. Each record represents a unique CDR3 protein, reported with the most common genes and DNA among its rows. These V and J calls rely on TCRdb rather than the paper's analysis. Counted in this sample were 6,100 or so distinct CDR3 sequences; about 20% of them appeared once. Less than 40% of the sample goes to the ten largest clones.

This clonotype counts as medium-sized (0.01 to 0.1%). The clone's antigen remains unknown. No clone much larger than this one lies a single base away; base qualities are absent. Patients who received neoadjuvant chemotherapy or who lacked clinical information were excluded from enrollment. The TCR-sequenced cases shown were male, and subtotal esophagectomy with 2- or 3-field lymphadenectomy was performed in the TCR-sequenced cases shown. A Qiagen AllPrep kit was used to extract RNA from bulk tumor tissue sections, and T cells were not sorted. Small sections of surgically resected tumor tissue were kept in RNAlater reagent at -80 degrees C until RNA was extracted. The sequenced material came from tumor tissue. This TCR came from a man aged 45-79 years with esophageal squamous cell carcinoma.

The nucleotides read TGTGCCAGCAGCCAAGGCCCGGGGGCAGGCGTAGGAGGGGAGCTGTTTTTT. Its translation is CASSQGPGAGVGGELFF. Here the chain combines TRBV4-2 and TRBJ2-2; the D gene cannot be resolved beyond TRBD1 or TRBD2, each matching 6 bases. V and J lose 1 base and 8 bases, and a span of 20 bases separates them. The germline V gene specifies LGHNA as CDR1 and YNFKEQ as CDR2. The CDR3 starts with the cysteine, ends with the phenylalanine, and has 17 residues. Here the CDR3 DNA is all that survives: 51 bases in frame from base 1.